This T cell receptor beta chain was profiled in a study of T-cell reconstitution after alpha-beta-depleted transplantation in children. Regarding the study as a whole: Surviving recipient T cells and intrathymic progenitors accounted for some patients' high TCRbeta diversity at day 60. About two months after transplant, alpha-beta T cells reportedly came from several hundred expanded graft clones. T-cell counts and diversity at one year post-transplant came mainly from newly produced T cells.

Unique molecular identifiers were incorporated into the prepared TCRbeta library. Each CDR3 protein gets one entry after TCRdb re-called the PCR reads with MiXCR. The profile shows about 200,000 distinct CDR3 sequences, just under 6.5% of them singletons. This clonotype was detected ten times or more. The target antigen is unknown. The CDR3 has 14 amino acids. With V trimmed by 4 bases and J by 2 bases, 4 bases remained unmatched. Sequenced material: PBMCs, taken before TCRalphabeta/CD19-depleted stem cell transplant. This clonotype was obtained from a girl in the first two years of life with combined immunodeficiency, due to receive a stem cell transplant. The gene calls are TRBV12-3 or TRBV12-4 and TRBJ2-7; 8 nucleotides align to TRBD1. The CDR3 nucleotides are TGTGCCAGCAGTTACGACAGGGGAGCCTACGAGCAGTACTTC. Amino acid sequence: CASSYDRGAYEQYF.